A single sample gave rise to the 32 T cell receptor beta chains below, sequenced in a study of metastatic and nonmetastatic thyroid tumors (dated by TCRdb to the early 2020s). Library preparation employed PCR. The reads were generated on an Illumina HiSeq 4000. TCRdb's own reprocessing of the public reads used fastp at Q25 and MiXCR and kept productive beta chains. Counted in this sample were some 14,000 clones; 20% to 30% of them appeared once. About 8% of the sample is in the top ten clones. None of the patients had been given any treatment before thyroid surgery. Sequencing was performed on blood. The receptors come from a female donor with papillary thyroid cancer or a benign thyroid nodule (not recorded which). Some clones in this sample may be carry-over from other donors' samples.

This clone was recorded at least ten times. The chain links TRBV20-1 to TRBJ1-1; tentatively, D is TRBD1 (5 bases). The CDR3 has 14 residues. Germline V CDR1 and CDR2: DFQATT, SNEGSKA (reference sequence). Trimming stripped 0 bases from V and 2 bases from J, with 10 bases between. The chain's CDR3 is CSARDLRGNTEAFF. In DNA, the CDR3 is TGCAGTGCTAGAGATTTAAGGGGAAACACTGAAGCTTTCTTT.

The gene calls are TRBV10-3 and TRBJ2-7; 15 positions match TRBD2. V trimming: 6 bases; J trimming: 5 bases; junction bases outside the gene matches: 14. The CDR3 spans 18 residues. Germline-derived CDR1 and CDR2 are ENHRY and SYGVKD. Written as DNA, the CDR3 is TGTGCCATCAGGGGTGGACTAGCGGGAGGGCCCTTCAAGAACGAGCAGTACTTC. Its protein product is CAIRGGLAGGPFKNEQYF.

Judged by abundance, this clone is medium-sized. The chain combines TRBV28 with TRBJ2-7, with D tentatively TRBD2 (5 bases). The germline V gene has CDR1 MDHEN and CDR2 SYDVKM. The length of the CDR3 is 13 residues. Trimming pared 4 bases from V and 7 bases from J, leaving 14 bases between. The CDR3 is CASSSPSTGEQYF. The CDR3 DNA is TGTGCCAGCAGTTCACCCTCGACGGGGGAGCAGTACTTC.

The table lists this clone with many counts. The chain uses TRBV5-1 and TRBJ1-3; D is uncertain. From germline, CDR1 is SGHRS and CDR2 YFSETQ. The CDR3 loop spans 15 amino acids. The ends were cut back, 0 bases at V and 0 bases at J, with 7 bases in the middle. This CDR3 is CASSLEGSSGNTIYF. In DNA, the CDR3 is TGCGCCAGCAGCTTGGAAGGGAGCTCTGGAAACACCATATATTTT.

By share, this clone ranks as medium-sized. This rearrangement joins TRBV6-1 to TRBJ2-7; 10 bases are a match to TRBD1. The CDR3 sequence is 15 residues long. The trim removed 3 bases at V and 5 bases at J, leaving 7 bases unmatched. Per germline, CDR1 MNHNS and CDR2 SASEGT. DNA for the CDR3: TGTGCCAGCAGTGAGACAGGGGGCATTGTCAACGAGCAGTACTTC. Translation: CASSETGGIVNEQYF.

A note on this clone: A much larger clone is a single base away; this may be a read error. The chain has TRBV5-1 and TRBJ2-3; 8 bases line up with TRBD2. Germline V gene sequence: CDR1 SGHRS, CDR2 YFSETQ. This CDR3 comprises 15 residues. The CDR3 bases are TGCGCCTGCAGCTCGGGGGGGCTAGGGGCAGATACGCAGTATTTT. It codes for CACSSGGLGADTQYF.

The sample holds many counts of this clone. The genes are TRBV3-1 and TRBJ2-1; D possibly uses TRBD1 or TRBD2 (6 bases each). The CDR3 covers 14 residues. Per the germline V gene, CDR1 is LGHDT and CDR2 is YNNKEL (reference sequence). Trimming stripped 4 bases from V and 7 bases from J, with 14 bases between. For the CDR3, the DNA is TGTGCCAGCAGCCGGGACCTAGGGGGGAATGAGCAGTTCTTC. Its protein is CASSRDLGGNEQFF.

This clone is labeled medium-sized. This rearrangement joins TRBV10-1 to TRBJ2-7, with a tentative D call TRBD1 (6 bases). Trimming took off 10 bases at V and 0 bases at J, with 13 bases between the two ends. Germline lookup yields CDR1 WNHNN and CDR2 SYGVQD (reference sequence). This CDR3 region has 13 residues. Written as DNA, the CDR3 is TGCGCCACCGAACAGGGTACCTCCTACGAGCAGTACTTC. Translated, it gives CATEQGTSYEQYF.

Comments on this clone: One end of the junction fails to match germline, which may point to a read error. This sample also contains other DNA sequences that code for the same CDR3. This chain uses TRBV7-9 with TRBJ1-4; D is unresolved. CDR3 size: 14 residues. Germline V lookup: CDR1 SEHNR, CDR2 FQNEAQ (reference sequence). The DNA of the CDR3 is TGTGCCAGCAGCTTCGCGCGTACGAATGAAAAACTTTTTTTT. Amino acids: CASSFARTNEKLFF.

The sample holds many counts of this clone. This may be a read error, as it is one base from a much larger clone. The chain combines TRBV6-1 with TRBJ2-2; D perhaps matches TRBD2 (5 bases). Germline V CDR1 and CDR2: MNHNS, SASEGT. This CDR3 has 15 residues. The V and J ends lost 4 bases and 8 bases respectively, with 17 bases between them. CDR3 in DNA: TGTGCCAGCAGTGCCCGACCGCCGGCGGGTGGGGAGCTGTTTTTT. Its translation is CASSARPPAGGELFF.

This clone was seen ten or more times. The genes are TRBV5-6 and TRBJ1-1; D perhaps matches TRBD1 (5 bases). The CDR3 has 15 amino acids. The ends were cut back, 4 bases at V and 2 bases at J, with 15 bases in the middle. CDR1 and CDR2 from the germline V gene are SGHDT and YYEEEE. In nucleotides, the CDR3 is TGTGCCAGCAGCCGTCGCCGGGGCCTCAACACTGAAGCTTTCTTT. Translating it yields CASSRRRGLNTEAFF.

The chain joins TRBV7-8 to TRBJ1-2; D possibly corresponds to TRBD1 (5 bases). The germline V gene has CDR1 SGHVS and CDR2 FQNEAQ. There are 13 residues in the CDR3. The V end lost 1 base, the J end lost 7 bases, and 10 bases lay between the germline ends. The CDR3 protein is CASSLGLGAGYTF. CDR3 DNA sequence: TGTGCCAGCAGCTTAGGCCTCGGGGCTGGCTACACCTTC.

This clone ranks as medium-sized. This CDR3 is CASSLRHTEAFF. The CDR3 coding sequence is TGTGCCAGCAGTTTAAGACACACTGAAGCTTTCTTT. V gene TRBV28 combines with J gene TRBJ1-1, with no clear D. This CDR3 has 12 amino acids. The germline V gene has CDR1 MDHEN and CDR2 SYDVKM. V dropped 2 bases and J dropped 3 bases, with 4 bases sitting between them.

By its share, this clone is medium-sized. V gene TRBV6-1 combines with J gene TRBJ2-5; 8 bases are a match to TRBD2. The germline CDR1 and CDR2 sequences are MNHNS and SASEGT. CDR3 length equals 16 residues. Trimming at V came to 5 bases and at J to 5 bases, leaving 13 bases not matched to a gene. The CDR3 sequence is CASSSVDSRGGETQYF. The CDR3 DNA reads as TGTGCCAGCAGTTCGGTGGACAGCCGGGGGGGTGAGACCCAGTACTTC.

Details on this clone: At one end, the junction sequence differs from germline, possibly due to a read error. This sequence joins TRBV4-3 and TRBJ2-6; tentatively, D is TRBD1 or TRBD2 (5 bases each). This CDR3 has 16 amino acids. In germline, CDR1 is LGHNA, CDR2 YSLEER. CDR3 sequence reads: CASSQDSGSGANFLTF. CDR3 DNA sequence: TGCGCCAGCAGCCAAGACAGCGGCTCTGGGGCCAACTTCCTGACTTTC.

This clone was found a few times. V gene TRBV27 combines with J gene TRBJ1-5, with D unresolved. Germline lookup yields CDR1 MNHEY and CDR2 SMNVEV (reference sequence). Trimming pared 6 bases from V and 5 bases from J, leaving 17 bases between. This CDR3 is 15 amino acids long. The CDR3 reads CASRQSVGGDQPQHF. In DNA, the CDR3 is TGTGCCAGCAGACAATCAGTGGGTGGGGATCAGCCCCAGCATTTT.

By share, this clone ranks as medium-sized. This chain joins TRBV24-1 and TRBJ2-3, with D perhaps assigned TRBD1 or TRBD2 (6 bases each). This CDR3 is built from 15 residues. Trimming removed 5 bases at V and 2 bases at J, with 13 bases between. The germline V gene has CDR1 KGHDR and CDR2 SFDVKD. CDR3 loop: CATSVKGGITDTQYF. The DNA for the CDR3 is TGTGCCACCAGTGTAAAGGGGGGAATCACAGATACGCAGTATTTT.

This clone is medium-sized (0.01 to 0.1%) in the sample. The chain joins TRBV27 to TRBJ1-2; 12 bases line up with TRBD1. This CDR3 is 16 amino acids long. The V and J ends lost 3 bases and 8 bases, in that order; junction bases with no gene match: 10. Germline CDR1 is MNHEY and CDR2 is SMNVEV (reference sequence). CDR3 in amino acids: CASSLGAGQGAKGYTF. CDR3 coding DNA: TGTGCCAGCAGTTTGGGGGCGGGACAGGGGGCGAAAGGCTACACCTTC.

The genes are TRBV9 and TRBJ2-5; perhaps TRBD2 as D (6 bases). The CDR3 runs to 14 residues. Trimming stripped 4 bases from V and 4 bases from J, with 14 bases between. The germline V gene encodes CDR1 SGDLS and CDR2 YYNGEE. CDR3 sequence: CASSPSGGAETQYF. Written as DNA, the CDR3 is TGTGCCAGCAGCCCGTCCGGAGGGGCAGAGACCCAGTACTTC.

Sample share makes this clone medium-sized. The sample carries other DNA sequences with the same CDR3. The V gene is TRBV10-1, the J gene TRBJ2-2; 10 bases line up with TRBD2. The V gene end was trimmed by 4 bases and the J gene end by 2 bases; junction bases not matched to a gene: 4. Germline assignment: CDR1 WNHNN and CDR2 SYGVQD (reference sequence). The CDR3 consists of 16 residues. CDR3 in DNA: TGCGCCAGCAGTGGTTTAGCGGGGGGTAACACCGGGGAGCTGTTTTTT. The encoded protein is CASSGLAGGNTGELFF.

The J gene is TRBJ2-7, the V gene TRBV5-5; D gene unclear. CDR1 and CDR2 (germline): SGHKS, YYEKEE (reference sequence). The CDR3 is 13 residues long. V was pared by 7 bases and J by 4 bases, with 15 bases between. The CDR3 protein is CASEWSYTYEQYF. The CDR3 DNA follows: TGTGCCAGCGAATGGTCCTACACTTACGAGCAGTACTTC. Full variable domain (remainder filled in from reference TRBV5-5 and TRBJ2-7): DAGVTQSPTHLIKTRGQQVTLRCSPISGHKSVSWYQQVLGQGPQFIFQYYEKEERGRGNFPDRFSARQFPNYSSELNVNALLLGDSALYLCASEWSYTYEQYFGPGTRLTVT.

This clone was counted at least ten times. Other DNA sequences in the same sample also yield this CDR3. The chain uses TRBV7-9 and TRBJ2-5; 9 nucleotides agree with TRBD2. This CDR3 contains 16 residues. The V segment lost 5 bases and the J segment 3 bases; nucleotides outside the gene matches: 10. Looked up from germline, CDR1 is SEHNR and CDR2 is FQNEAQ (reference sequence). In DNA form, the CDR3 reads TGTGCCAGCAGCGTCCGGCTAGCGGGGCCAGAAGAGACCCAGTACTTC. This encodes CASSVRLAGPEETQYF.

This clone was recorded at least ten times. The rearrangement joins TRBV30 to TRBJ2-1; possibly TRBD1 for D (6 bases). Germline V gene sequence: CDR1 GTSNPN, CDR2 SVGIG (reference sequence). The ends were cut back, 0 bases at V and 8 bases at J, with 11 bases in the middle. The CDR3 has 13 residues. This chain's CDR3 is CAWSVSGTYEQFF. The CDR3 region has the DNA TGTGCCTGGAGTGTATCGGGGACATATGAGCAGTTCTTC.

This clone was seen repeatedly, ten times or more. The V call is TRBV5-1, the J call TRBJ2-6; D is undetermined. This CDR3 region has 14 residues. CDR1 SGHRS and CDR2 YFSETQ come from the germline V gene. With 0 bases removed from V and 2 bases from J, the gap between germline ends came to 3 bases. The CDR3 protein is CASSLAAGANVLTF. CDR3 bases: TGCGCCAGCAGCTTGGCTGCTGGGGCCAACGTCCTGACTTTC.

A few counts support this clone. The chain joins TRBV6-2 or TRBV6-3 to TRBJ2-3, with 14 positions matching TRBD2. Losses at the gene ends were 2 bases for V and 6 bases for J; bases not matched to a gene: 7. The CDR3 consists of 17 residues. CDR1 is MNHEY and CDR2 is SVGEGT in the germline V gene. The CDR3 loop is CASSYGTSGRSSDTQYF. CDR3 nucleotide sequence: TGTGCCAGCAGTTACGGGACTAGCGGGAGAAGCTCGGATACGCAGTATTTT.

This clone is medium-sized by share. The chain is built from TRBV6-1 and TRBJ1-5; a possible D gene is TRBD1 (6 bases). CDR1 is MNHNS and CDR2 is SASEGT in the germline V gene. Trimming pared 2 bases from V and 0 bases from J, leaving 11 bases between. CDR3 length: 16 amino acids. In DNA, the CDR3 is TGTGCCAGCAGTGAATTTCAGGGGCATAGCAATCAGCCCCAGCATTTT. Translated: CASSEFQGHSNQPQHF.

A few counts support this clone. The chain couples TRBV20-1 to TRBJ1-2, with 8 nucleotides matching TRBD1. Per germline, CDR1 DFQATT and CDR2 SNEGSKA (reference sequence). This CDR3 is 14 amino acids long. V lost 5 bases and J lost 4; bases outside the gene matches: 9. The CDR3 bases are TGCAGTGCTCAGTCGACAGGGGTAGGCTATGGCTACACCTTC. Encoded protein: CSAQSTGVGYGYTF.

This clone was seen ten or more times. The chain is built from TRBV7-9 and TRBJ2-7, with 14 bases fitting TRBD2. The length of the CDR3 is 15 residues. The germline CDR1 and CDR2 sequences are SEHNR and FQNEAQ (reference sequence). J gave up 4 bases and V 3 bases, and 2 bases lay outside the gene matches. The CDR3 nucleotides read TGTGCCAGCAGCTTCGGACTAGCGGGAGGTTACGAGCAGTACTTC. Residues: CASSFGLAGGYEQYF. Drawing the rest from reference TRBV7-9 and TRBJ2-7, the complete variable domain is DTGVSQNPRHKITKRGQNVTFRCDPISEHNRLYWYRQTLGQGPEFLTYFQNEAQLEKSRLLSDRFSAERPKGSFSTLEIQRTEQGDSAMYLCASSFGLAGGYEQYFGPGTRLTVT.

This clone was observed many times. The genes are TRBV30 and TRBJ2-1; D gene ambiguous. Germline assignment: CDR1 GTSNPN and CDR2 SVGIG (reference sequence). Trimming left V 2 bases short and J 8 bases short, with 7 bases between. This CDR3 has 11 residues. In DNA, the CDR3 is TGTGCCTGGAGTCACGAAGATGAGCAGTTCTTC. Translated, it gives CAWSHEDEQFF.

This clone is medium-sized within its sample. The J gene is TRBJ2-2, the V gene TRBV28; D is tentatively TRBD1 or TRBD2 (6 bases each). The CDR3 extends over 14 amino acids. Germline V gives CDR1 MDHEN, CDR2 SYDVKM. Deletions cut 7 bases from V and 4 bases from J, with 13 bases between. The CDR3 bases are TGTGCCAGCATCGAGGGGGGCGTCACCGGGGAGCTGTTTTTT. Translation gives CASIEGGVTGELFF.

This clone rates as medium-sized (0.01 to 0.1%). The chain uses TRBV28 and TRBJ2-7, with D uncertain. Trimming stripped 6 bases from V and 2 bases from J, with 11 bases between. The CDR3 sequence is 13 residues long. CDR1 is MDHEN, CDR2 SYDVKM, per germline. Written as DNA, the CDR3 is TGTGCCAGCAGCTCTAATACGGCCTACGAGCAGTACTTC. It specifies CASSSNTAYEQYF.

This clone turned up a few times. The chain combines TRBV6-6 with TRBJ1-1; 7 bases align to TRBD1. In germline, CDR1 is MNHNY, CDR2 SVGAGI (reference sequence). With V trimmed by 0 bases and J by 1 base, 11 bases remained unmatched. The CDR3 length is 18 residues. The CDR3 protein is CASSYSRIRDSPNTEAFF. CDR3 coding DNA: TGTGCCAGCAGTTACTCGAGGATCAGGGACAGTCCGAACACTGAAGCTTTCTTT.